The 32 T cell receptor beta chains below come from one sample, sequenced in a study of technical replicates of blood from a few donors. Sequencing was performed with immunoSEQ multiplex PCR; in TCRdb, only in-frame clones are kept and a portion is missing. The sample includes over 75,000 clones, 95% of them seen just once. The specimen was T cells isolated from PBMCs. The receptors originated from a human donor in good health.

The V gene is TRBV4-2, the J gene TRBJ2-2; a weak D match, TRBD2 (5 bases). The CDR3 spans 16 residues. Trimming removed 6 bases from V and 5 bases from J, with 19 bases in between. From germline, CDR1 is LGHNA and CDR2 YNFKEQ. The DNA for the CDR3 is TGTGCCAGCAGTCCAAGTTTCGCGGGCCTTACCGGGGAGCTGTTTTTT. Translating gives CASSPSFAGLTGELFF.

The genes are TRBV4-1 and TRBJ2-7, with a possible D match to TRBD1 (5 bases). The ends were cut back, 1 base at V and 3 bases at J, with 16 bases in the middle. This CDR3 has 16 amino acids. The germline CDR1 and CDR2 sequences are MGHRA and YSYEKL. The CDR3 loop is CASSQGGVDSLYEQYF. The CDR3 nucleotides are TGCGCCAGCAGCCAAGGTGGGGTAGACAGCCTCTACGAGCAGTACTTC.

The chain links TRBV27 to TRBJ2-1, with 11 bases identical to TRBD2. J gave up 5 bases and V 5 bases, and 5 bases lay outside the gene matches. This CDR3 has 15 residues. The germline V gene has CDR1 MNHEY and CDR2 SMNVEV (reference sequence). The CDR3 nucleotides are TGTGCCAGCAGTCGCAAACTAGCGGGGGACAATGAGCAGTTCTTC. This sequence encodes CASSRKLAGDNEQFF.

A few counts support this clone. The chain carries TRBV7-9 and TRBJ2-7; tentatively, D is TRBD2 (5 bases). This CDR3 is built from 16 residues. Trimming shortened V by 5 bases and J by 3 bases, and 20 bases separated the two germline ends. Germline CDR1 and CDR2: SEHNR and FQNEAQ (reference sequence). The CDR3 nucleotides are TGTGCCAGCAGCCCCGCACGGGGAGAGATCGGCTACGAGCAGTACTTC. This sequence encodes CASSPARGEIGYEQYF.

The chain is built from TRBV25-1 and TRBJ2-2, with 9 bases matching TRBD1. Per the germline V gene, CDR1 is MGHDK and CDR2 is SYGVNS. With V trimmed by 3 bases and J by 1 base, 0 bases remained unmatched. The CDR3 is 15 residues long. Here the CDR3 DNA reads TGTGCCAGCAGTGAGGACAGGGGGAACACCGGGGAGCTGTTTTTT. Translation: CASSEDRGNTGELFF.

The J gene is TRBJ2-3, the V gene TRBV19; 14 nucleotides align to TRBD2. V shed 5 bases and J 6 bases; nucleotides not matched to a gene: 4. CDR3 length: 15 amino acids. CDR1 and CDR2 (germline): LNHDA, SQIVND (reference sequence). CDR3 region: CASSGRLAGGDTQYF. The CDR3 DNA reads as TGTGCCAGTAGTGGGAGACTAGCGGGAGGGGATACGCAGTATTTT.

V and J are TRBV10-1 and TRBJ2-3; D possibly corresponds to TRBD2 (5 bases). Germline CDR1 and CDR2: WNHNN and SYGVQD (reference sequence). The CDR3 totals 17 residues. V lost 6 bases to trimming and J lost 1 base, with 20 bases between them. CDR3 region: CASSQPAGRKGTDTQYF. The CDR3 DNA follows: TGCGCCAGCAGCCAACCCGCGGGCCGAAAAGGCACAGATACGCAGTATTTT.

The chain combines TRBV6-1 with TRBJ1-2; perhaps TRBD1 as D (6 bases). Germline CDR1 reads MNHNS; CDR2 reads SASEGT. V was cut by 5 bases and J by 2 bases, with 9 bases left in between. The CDR3 loop spans 13 amino acids. Here the CDR3 reads CASSITGNYGYTF. In nucleotides, the CDR3 is TGTGCCAGCAGTATCACAGGGAACTATGGCTACACCTTC.

The rearrangement links TRBV4-1 to TRBJ2-1; D is unresolved. CDR1 is MGHRA and CDR2 is YSYEKL in the germline V gene. This CDR3 region has 16 residues. V was cut by 2 bases and J by 5 bases, with 16 bases left in between. CDR3 amino acids: CASSQPPANQDNEQFF. CDR3 in DNA: TGCGCCAGCAGCCAACCGCCCGCCAACCAGGACAATGAGCAGTTCTTC.

This chain joins TRBV7-9 and TRBJ1-5, with TRBD1 identical over 7 bases. Trimming at V came to 5 bases and at J to 0 bases, leaving 7 bases not matched to a gene. In germline, CDR1 is SEHNR, CDR2 FQNEAQ (reference sequence). CDR3 length equals 16 residues. CDR3 sequence reads: CASSPQTGYSNQPQHF. The CDR3 bases are TGTGCCAGCAGCCCCCAGACAGGGTATAGCAATCAGCCCCAGCATTTT. Full variable domain (missing parts from reference TRBV7-9 and TRBJ1-5): DTGVSQNPRHKITKRGQNVTFRCDPISEHNRLYWYRQTLGQGPEFLTYFQNEAQLEKSRLLSDRFSAERPKGSFSTLEIQRTEQGDSAMYLCASSPQTGYSNQPQHFGDGTRLSIL.

The chain has TRBV5-1 and TRBJ2-2; 12 bases are shared with TRBD2. J was trimmed by 6 bases and V by 6 bases; bases with no gene match: 3. CDR1 is SGHRS, CDR2 YFSETQ, per germline. The CDR3 sequence is 14 residues long. In nucleotides, the CDR3 is TGCGCCAGCAAGACTAGCGGGAGCCCCGGGGAGCTGTTTTTT. Translated: CASKTSGSPGELFF.

This sequence joins TRBV12-5 and TRBJ2-1; 12 bases agree with TRBD2. Germline CDR1 LGHNT, CDR2 FRNRAP. The CDR3 covers 18 residues. After removal of 2 bases from V and 5 bases from J, the junction contained 10 bases not matched to a gene. CDR3 sequence: CASGLSLAGGSYDNEQFF. Written as DNA, the CDR3 is TGTGCTAGTGGTTTGAGTCTAGCGGGGGGGTCCTACGACAATGAGCAGTTCTTC. The full variable domain, in which reference TRBV12-5 and TRBJ2-1 provide the parts outside the CDR3, is DARVTQTPRHKVTEMGQEVTMRCQPILGHNTVFWYRQTMMQGLELLAYFRNRAPLDDSGMPKDRFSAEMPDATLATLKIQPSEPRDSAVYFCASGLSLAGGSYDNEQFFGPGTRLTVL.

For the CDR3, the DNA is TGTGCCAGCAGCTTTTTCCCCAATTCCGGGACAGATGAAGCTTTCTTT. Amino acids: CASSFFPNSGTDEAFF. The chain couples TRBV5-6 to TRBJ1-1, with TRBD1 matching 7 bases. This CDR3 is 16 amino acids long. Losses at the gene ends were 2 bases for V and 7 bases for J; bases not matched to a gene: 14. Germline lookup yields CDR1 SGHDT and CDR2 YYEEEE.

The chain uses TRBV19 and TRBJ2-7, with 8 nucleotides matching TRBD2. This CDR3 is built from 14 residues. CDR1 is LNHDA, CDR2 SQIVND, per germline (reference sequence). After removal of 5 bases from V and 1 base from J, the junction contained 4 bases not matched to a gene. CDR3 nucleotide sequence: TGTGCCAGTAGTGAGTCGGGGGGGTCCTACGAGCAGTACTTC. Translation: CASSESGGSYEQYF.

This clone has just one count. V is TRBV14 and J is TRBJ1-1; 9 positions match TRBD1. The CDR3 has 20 amino acids. The V gene end was trimmed by 1 base and the J gene end by 0 bases; junction bases not matched to a gene: 15. Germline V gene lookup returns CDR1 SGHDN and CDR2 FVKESK. CDR3 region: CASSQVTGGTPGWVNTEAFF. CDR3 DNA sequence: TGTGCCAGCAGCCAAGTCACAGGGGGCACCCCCGGTTGGGTGAACACTGAAGCTTTCTTT.

The gene calls are TRBV6-5 and TRBJ2-7, with D tentatively TRBD1 (5 bases). Germline values: CDR1 MNHEY, CDR2 SVGAGI. Trimming removed 2 bases at V and 6 bases at J, with 11 bases between. The CDR3 extends over 13 amino acids. The CDR3 spells CASSYGPGIEQYF. The CDR3, as DNA: TGTGCCAGCAGTTACGGACCAGGGATCGAGCAGTACTTC.

The chain links TRBV4-1 to TRBJ2-1; D is perhaps TRBD2 (5 bases). The CDR3 is 20 amino acids. Germline-derived CDR1 and CDR2 are MGHRA and YSYEKL. Trimming removed 1 base from V and 4 bases from J, with 26 bases in between. The CDR3 protein is CASSQGGFASHPYAYNEQFF. The CDR3 bases are TGCGCCAGCAGCCAAGGAGGGTTTGCTAGCCACCCCTATGCATACAATGAGCAGTTCTTC.

This chain connects TRBV5-8 to TRBJ2-3; 8 bases match TRBD2. Germline values: CDR1 SGHTS, CDR2 YDEGEE. V trimming: 5 bases; J trimming: 11 bases; junction bases outside the gene matches: 7. This CDR3 is 12 amino acids long. CDR3 DNA sequence: TGTGCCAGCAGTTCTGGACTAGCAGAGCAGTATTTT. Translation: CASSSGLAEQYF. The full variable domain, its missing parts supplied by reference TRBV5-8 and TRBJ2-3, is EAGVTQSPTHLIKTRGQQATLRCSPISGHTSVYWYQQALGLGLQFLLWYDEGEERNRGNFPPRFSGRQFPNYSSELNVNALELEDSALYLCASSSGLAEQYFGPGTRLTVL.

This clone was detected once. The chain combines TRBV6-1 with TRBJ2-1, with 7 positions matching TRBD2. Germline trimming cut 1 base from V and 4 bases from J; bases unmatched to any gene: 7. This CDR3 region has 16 residues. Germline assignment: CDR1 MNHNS and CDR2 SASEGT. CDR3 residues: CASSEEFSGAYNEQFF. The DNA of the CDR3 is TGTGCCAGCAGTGAAGAATTCAGCGGGGCTTACAATGAGCAGTTCTTC.

The rearrangement uses TRBV28 and TRBJ2-5; 11 bases fit TRBD2. The CDR3 consists of 17 residues. Germline CDR1 and CDR2: MDHEN and SYDVKM. Trimming at V came to 6 bases and at J to 0 bases, leaving 9 bases not matched to a gene. CDR3: CASSPLEGLADQETQYF. CDR3 DNA sequence: TGTGCCAGCAGCCCACTGGAGGGACTAGCGGACCAAGAGACCCAGTACTTC.

Only one count was recorded for this clone. The chain couples TRBV7-9 to TRBJ1-5, with D perhaps TRBD1 (5 bases). Trimming removed 5 bases from V and 7 bases from J, with 15 bases in between. Germline values: CDR1 SEHNR, CDR2 FQNEAQ (reference sequence). CDR3 length: 14 amino acids. DNA of the CDR3: TGTGCCAGCAGCACCACACAGGCCCCCCAGCCCCAGCATTTT. The encoded protein is CASSTTQAPQPQHF.

V gene TRBV11-2 combines with J gene TRBJ2-7; possible D gene TRBD1, 7 bases. V gave up 1 base and J gave up 3 bases, with 10 bases separating them. CDR1 SGHAT and CDR2 FQNNGV come from the germline V gene. This CDR3 spans 14 amino acids. The CDR3 DNA reads TGTGCCAGCAGCTTAGCGGGGGACAGCTACGAGCAGTACTTC. Encoded protein: CASSLAGDSYEQYF.

The chain employs TRBV12-5 and TRBJ1-6; D is possibly TRBD1 (6 bases). Germline-derived CDR1 and CDR2 are LGHNT and FRNRAP. The CDR3 consists of 18 residues. V was cut by 1 base and J by 4 bases, with 17 bases left in between. CDR3 sequence reads: CASGLAPHGGSYNSPLHF. CDR3 bases: TGTGCTAGTGGTTTGGCACCCCATGGGGGCTCGTATAATTCACCCCTCCACTTT. Together with reference TRBV12-5 and TRBJ1-6, the CDR3 gives the full variable domain: DARVTQTPRHKVTEMGQEVTMRCQPILGHNTVFWYRQTMMQGLELLAYFRNRAPLDDSGMPKDRFSAEMPDATLATLKIQPSEPRDSAVYFCASGLAPHGGSYNSPLHFGNGTRLTVT.

The rearrangement links TRBV9 to TRBJ1-6; a possible D gene is TRBD1 (6 bases). Per germline, CDR1 SGDLS and CDR2 YYNGEE. The CDR3 contains 16 residues. The V end lost 4 bases, the J end lost 3 bases, and 14 bases lay between the germline ends. CDR3 DNA sequence: TGTGCCAGCAGCTCCAGGGGAGGGGACTATAATTCACCCCTCCACTTT. This encodes CASSSRGGDYNSPLHF.

This chain joins TRBV19 and TRBJ2-4; 7 bases line up with TRBD2. Trimming took 10 bases from V and 0 from J; bases not matched to a gene: 3. This CDR3 spans 13 amino acids. CDR1 and CDR2 (germline): LNHDA, SQIVND (reference sequence). As DNA, the CDR3 is TGTGCCACAACGGGGGGAGCCAAAAACATTCAGTACTTC. Residues: CATTGGAKNIQYF.

The gene calls are TRBV7-9 and TRBJ1-4; possibly TRBD1 for D (5 bases). Trimming cost V 5 bases and J 7 bases, with 17 bases left between them. The germline gives CDR1 SEHNR, CDR2 FQNEAQ (reference sequence). This CDR3 has 15 residues. CDR3 coding DNA: TGTGCCAGCAGCACCAGACAGAGAGGAAGTGAAAAACTGTTTTTT. The encoded protein is CASSTRQRGSEKLFF.

This chain joins TRBV11-2 and TRBJ1-4, with D possibly being TRBD1 (5 bases). This CDR3 is 14 amino acids long. Trimming took 7 bases from V and 8 from J, leaving 17 bases between them. CDR1 and CDR2 (germline): SGHAT, FQNNGV. The CDR3 coding sequence is TGTGCCAGCAAAGAATCGCAGGGCCAAGAAAAACTGTTTTTT. Translated: CASKESQGQEKLFF.

The chain joins TRBV11-2 to TRBJ1-1, with TRBD1 as a possible D gene (5 bases). Germline CDR1 reads SGHAT; CDR2 reads FQNNGV. The length of the CDR3 is 16 residues. V lost 1 base and J 1 base, leaving 13 bases between the germline ends. As DNA, the CDR3 is TGTGCCAGCAGCTTAGGTACGAGGACAACGAACACTGAAGCTTTCTTT. Translation gives CASSLGTRTTNTEAFF. Full variable domain (remainder filled in from reference TRBV11-2 and TRBJ1-1): EAGVAQSPRYKIIEKRQSVAFWCNPISGHATLYWYQQILGQGPKLLIQFQNNGVVDDSQLPKDRFSAERLKGVDSTLKIQPAKLEDSAVYLCASSLGTRTTNTEAFFGQGTRLTVV.

The chain joins TRBV5-4 to TRBJ1-1; 8 nucleotides agree with TRBD1. J was trimmed by 1 base and V by 4 bases; bases with no gene match: 3. The CDR3 runs 14 residues. Germline lookup yields CDR1 SGHNT and CDR2 YYREEE (reference sequence). CDR3: CASSTGTGNTEAFF. DNA for the CDR3: TGTGCCAGCAGCACGGGGACAGGGAACACTGAAGCTTTCTTT.

Here the CDR3 reads CASSLPTGSYEQYF. The CDR3 DNA sequence: TGTGCCAGCAGCCTACCGACAGGCTCCTACGAGCAGTACTTC. The chain combines TRBV7-9 with TRBJ2-7, with TRBD1 as a possible D gene (6 bases). Germline V gene data show CDR1 as SEHNR and CDR2 as FQNEAQ (reference sequence). Trimming stripped 5 bases from V and 0 bases from J, with 11 bases between. This CDR3 contains 14 residues.

The chain is built from TRBV19 and TRBJ2-7, with a weak D call TRBD1 (6 bases). V lost 4 bases, J lost 6 bases, and 7 bases lay in between. The CDR3 has 11 amino acids. Germline V lookup: CDR1 LNHDA, CDR2 SQIVND (reference sequence). CDR3 bases: TGTGCCAGTAGTACAGGGGTCGAGCAGTACTTC. It codes for CASSTGVEQYF. The full variable domain, in which reference TRBV19 and TRBJ2-7 provide the parts outside the CDR3, is DGGITQSPKYLFRKEGQNVTLSCEQNLNHDAMYWYRQDPGQGLRLIYYSQIVNDFQKGDIAEGYSVSREKKESFPLTVTSAQKNPTAFYLCASSTGVEQYFGPGTRLTVT.

The chain links TRBV6-5 to TRBJ1-4; D is unresolved. V lost 9 bases, J lost 5 bases, and 16 bases lay in between. The germline CDR1 and CDR2 sequences are MNHEY and SVGAGI. CDR3 length: 14 residues. The CDR3 sequence is CASALGWSNEKLFF. The CDR3 region has the DNA TGTGCCAGTGCTTTGGGTTGGAGCAATGAAAAACTGTTTTTT.